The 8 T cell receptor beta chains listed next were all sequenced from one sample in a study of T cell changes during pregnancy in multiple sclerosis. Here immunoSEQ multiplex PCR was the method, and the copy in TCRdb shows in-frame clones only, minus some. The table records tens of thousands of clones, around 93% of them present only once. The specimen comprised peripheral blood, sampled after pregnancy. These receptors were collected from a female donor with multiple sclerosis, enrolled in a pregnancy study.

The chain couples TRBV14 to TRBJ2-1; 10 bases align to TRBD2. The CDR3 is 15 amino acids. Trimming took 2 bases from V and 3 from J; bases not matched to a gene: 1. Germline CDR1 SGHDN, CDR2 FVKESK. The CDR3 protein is CASSQLAGVYNEQFF. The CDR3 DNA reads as TGTGCCAGCAGCCAACTAGCGGGAGTCTACAATGAGCAGTTCTTC.

CDR3 sequence reads: CASSVRTGDEKLFF. In DNA form, the CDR3 reads TGTGCCAGTAGTGTGAGGACAGGGGATGAAAAACTGTTTTTT. The chain is built from TRBV19 and TRBJ1-4, with TRBD1 matching over 9 bases. CDR3 size: 14 residues. Trimming at V came to 5 bases and at J to 6 bases, leaving 4 bases not matched to a gene. Germline V CDR1 and CDR2: LNHDA, SQIVND (reference sequence).

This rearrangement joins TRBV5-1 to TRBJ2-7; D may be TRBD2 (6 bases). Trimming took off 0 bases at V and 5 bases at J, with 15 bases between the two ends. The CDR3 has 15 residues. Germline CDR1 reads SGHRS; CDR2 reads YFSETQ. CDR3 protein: CASSLAGGIVNEQYF. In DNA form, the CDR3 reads TGCGCCAGCAGCTTGGCAGGCGGGATAGTCAACGAGCAGTACTTC.

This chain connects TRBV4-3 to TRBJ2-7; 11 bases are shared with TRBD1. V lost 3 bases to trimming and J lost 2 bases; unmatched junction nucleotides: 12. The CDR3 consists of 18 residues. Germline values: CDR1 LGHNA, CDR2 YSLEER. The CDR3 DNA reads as TGCGCCAGCAGCCAGGCAGGGACAGGGGGTGCCCAACCCTACGAGCAGTACTTC. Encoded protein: CASSQAGTGGAQPYEQYF.

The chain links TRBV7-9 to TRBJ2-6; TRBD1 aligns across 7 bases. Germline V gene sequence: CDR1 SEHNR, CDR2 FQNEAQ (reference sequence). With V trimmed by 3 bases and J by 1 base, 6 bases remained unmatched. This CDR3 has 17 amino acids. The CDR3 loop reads CASSFRDRDSGANVLTF. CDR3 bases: TGTGCCAGCAGCTTTAGGGACAGAGATTCTGGGGCCAACGTCCTGACTTTC.

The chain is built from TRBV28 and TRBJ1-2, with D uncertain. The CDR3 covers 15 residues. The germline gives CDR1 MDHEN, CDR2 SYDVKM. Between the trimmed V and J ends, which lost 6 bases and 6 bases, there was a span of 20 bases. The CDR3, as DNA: TGTGCCAGCAGACCGGGAGGGAGCGCTTTACATGGCTACACCTTC. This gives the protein CASRPGGSALHGYTF.

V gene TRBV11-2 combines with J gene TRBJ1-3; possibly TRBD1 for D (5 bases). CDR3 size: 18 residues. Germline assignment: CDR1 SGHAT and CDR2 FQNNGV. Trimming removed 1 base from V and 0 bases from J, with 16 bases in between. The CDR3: CASSLGGGRGHSGNTIYF. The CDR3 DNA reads TGTGCCAGCAGCTTAGGCGGTGGCCGTGGACACTCTGGAAACACCATATATTTT.

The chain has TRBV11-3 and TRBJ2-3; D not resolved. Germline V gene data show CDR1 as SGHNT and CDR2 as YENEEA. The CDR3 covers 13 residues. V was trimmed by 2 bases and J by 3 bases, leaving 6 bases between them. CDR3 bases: TGTGCCAGCAGCTTAATCGGTACAGATACGCAGTATTTT. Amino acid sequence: CASSLIGTDTQYF.